Reported below is one TCR beta chain. These data come from a study of blood T cell repertoires in COVID-19. Background on the study: Nucleic acid was either cDNA or gDNA, and it came from T cells, B-cell-depleted T cells, or PBMCs.

The assay was immunoSEQ multiplex PCR, and TCRdb's table has in-frame clones only and misses some. The repertoire holds some 150,000 clones, with about 79% as singletons. CDR3 size: 13 residues. The germline CDR1 and CDR2 sequences are MNHEY and SVGAGI. J gave up 5 bases and V 5 bases, and 5 bases lay outside the gene matches. This sequence originates from a woman in her fifties or sixties with acute or convalescent COVID-19. The material sequenced was peripheral blood. The chain joins TRBV6-5 to TRBJ1-1, with TRBD1 matching 7 bases. The DNA of the CDR3 is TGTGCCAGCAGTCAGACAGGGAGAACTGAAGCTTTCTTT. This codes for CASSQTGRTEAFF.